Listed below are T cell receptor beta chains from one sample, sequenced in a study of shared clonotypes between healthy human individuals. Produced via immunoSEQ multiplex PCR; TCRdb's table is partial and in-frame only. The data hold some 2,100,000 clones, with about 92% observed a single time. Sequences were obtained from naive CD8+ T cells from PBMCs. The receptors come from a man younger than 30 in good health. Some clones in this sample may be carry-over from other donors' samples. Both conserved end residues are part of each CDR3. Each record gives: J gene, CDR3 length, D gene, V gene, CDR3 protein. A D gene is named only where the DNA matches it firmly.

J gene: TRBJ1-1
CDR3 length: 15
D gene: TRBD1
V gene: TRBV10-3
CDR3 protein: CAITPGQGGDTEAFF

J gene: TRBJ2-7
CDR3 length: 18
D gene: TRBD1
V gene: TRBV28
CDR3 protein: CASSLSYERGDRGYEQYF

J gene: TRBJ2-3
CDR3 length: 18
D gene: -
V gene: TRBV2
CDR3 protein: CASSDNRSGPRFTDTQYF

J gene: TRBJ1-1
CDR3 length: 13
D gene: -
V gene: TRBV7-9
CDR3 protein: CASSLDKNTEAFF

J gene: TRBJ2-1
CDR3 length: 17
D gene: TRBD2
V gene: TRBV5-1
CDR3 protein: CASSLAMVAGVYNEQFF

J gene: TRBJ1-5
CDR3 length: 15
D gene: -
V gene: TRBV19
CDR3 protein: CASSERGTANQPQHF

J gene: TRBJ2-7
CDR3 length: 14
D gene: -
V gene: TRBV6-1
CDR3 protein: CASAGGFESYEQYF

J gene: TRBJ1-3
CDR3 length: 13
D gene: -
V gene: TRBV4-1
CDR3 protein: CATGGISGNTIYF

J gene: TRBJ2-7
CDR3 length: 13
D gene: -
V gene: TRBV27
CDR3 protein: CASSLRDSYEQYF

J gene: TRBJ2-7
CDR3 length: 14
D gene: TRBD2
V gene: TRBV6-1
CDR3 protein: CASSGGLALLEQYF

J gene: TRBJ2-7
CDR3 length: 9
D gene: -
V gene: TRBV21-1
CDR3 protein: CASSGEQYF

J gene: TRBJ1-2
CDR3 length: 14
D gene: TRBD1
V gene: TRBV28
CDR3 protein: CASSLSGQPYGYTF

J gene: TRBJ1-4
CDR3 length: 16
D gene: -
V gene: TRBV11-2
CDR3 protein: CASSLDPGGSDEKLFF

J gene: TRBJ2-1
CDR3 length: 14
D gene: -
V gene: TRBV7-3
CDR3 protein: CASSALGPGNEQFF

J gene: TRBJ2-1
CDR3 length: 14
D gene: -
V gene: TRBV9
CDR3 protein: CASSVGGAGNEQFF

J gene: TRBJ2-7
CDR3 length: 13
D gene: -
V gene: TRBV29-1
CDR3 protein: CSVVGGGDYEQYF

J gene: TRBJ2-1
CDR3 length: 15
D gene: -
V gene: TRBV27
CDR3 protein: CASSPRQVSSNEQFF

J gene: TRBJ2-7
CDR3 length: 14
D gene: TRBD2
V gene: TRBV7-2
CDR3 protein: CASNLAGGPGEQYF

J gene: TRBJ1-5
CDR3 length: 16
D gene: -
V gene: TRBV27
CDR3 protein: CASSGVGGGSNQPQHF

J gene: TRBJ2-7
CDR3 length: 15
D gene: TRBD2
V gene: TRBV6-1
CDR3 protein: CASNDAWSGSYEQYF

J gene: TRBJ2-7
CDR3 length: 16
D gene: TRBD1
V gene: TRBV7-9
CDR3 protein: CASSSRDRVNYYEQYF

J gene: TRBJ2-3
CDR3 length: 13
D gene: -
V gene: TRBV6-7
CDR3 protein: CASSYIGSDTQYF

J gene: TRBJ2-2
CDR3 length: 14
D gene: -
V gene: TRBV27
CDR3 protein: CASSSRVGGRELFF